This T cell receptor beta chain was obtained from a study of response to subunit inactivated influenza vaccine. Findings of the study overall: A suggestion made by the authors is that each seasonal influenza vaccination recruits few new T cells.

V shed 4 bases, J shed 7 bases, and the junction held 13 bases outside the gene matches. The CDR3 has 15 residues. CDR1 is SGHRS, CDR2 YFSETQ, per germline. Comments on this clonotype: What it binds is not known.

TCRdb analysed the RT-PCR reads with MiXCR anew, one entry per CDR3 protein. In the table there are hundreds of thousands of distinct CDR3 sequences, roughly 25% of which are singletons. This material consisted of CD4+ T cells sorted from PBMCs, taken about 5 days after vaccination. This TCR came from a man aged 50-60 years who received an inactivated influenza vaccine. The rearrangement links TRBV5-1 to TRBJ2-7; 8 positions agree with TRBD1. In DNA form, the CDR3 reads TGCGCCAGCAGCACAGGACAGGGACCCCTTGAAGAGCAGTACTTC. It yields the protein CASSTGQGPLEEQYF.